This is a list of T cell receptor beta chains from one sample in a study of blood T cell repertoires in COVID-19. Generated by immunoSEQ multiplex PCR, the TCRdb table keeps only in-frame clones and is missing some. The top ten hold about 3.3% of the sample, which has some 220,000 clones, 75% to 90% seen once. Material: PBMCs or T cells enriched from blood (not recorded which). The receptors come from a woman younger than 35 in a cohort exposed to, infected with or recovered from COVID-19 (not recorded which). Both conserved end residues are part of each CDR3. A D gene is named only where the DNA matches it firmly. The size field is filled for only some rows; it gives once, few, many or a size class.

size | J | D | V | CDR3 | DNA
. | TRBJ2-7 | TRBD1 | TRBV9 | CASSVETGGFYEQYF | TGTGCCAGCAGCGTAGAGACAGGGGGTTTCTACGAGCAGTACTTC
. | TRBJ2-1 | TRBD2 | TRBV9 | CASSQSSGYSYNEQFF | TGTGCCAGCAGCCAATCTAGCGGGTACTCCTACAATGAGCAGTTCTTC
once | TRBJ1-4 | . | TRBV14 | CASSPNLGAEKLFF | TGTGCCAGCAGCCCGAATCTAGGAGCTGAAAAACTGTTTTTT
few | TRBJ1-1 | . | TRBV28 | CASSLTHTEAFF | TGTGCCAGCAGCCTAACCCACACTGAAGCTTTCTTT
. | TRBJ2-7 | TRBD2 | TRBV7-3 | CASSLQREAEEQYF | TGTGCCAGCAGCTTACAGCGGGAGGCAGAGGAGCAGTACTTC
. | TRBJ2-5 | . | TRBV7-9 | CASSLAQWETQYF | TGTGCCAGCAGCTTAGCGCAGTGGGAGACCCAGTACTTC
once | TRBJ1-3 | . | TRBV5-1 | CASSLVGDSGNTIYF | TGCGCCAGCAGCTTGGTCGGGGACTCTGGAAACACCATATATTTT
. | TRBJ1-5 | . | TRBV2 | CASSDPAGYSNQPQHF | TGTGCCAGCAGTGACCCGGCAGGGTATAGCAATCAGCCCCAGCATTTT
. | TRBJ1-2 | . | TRBV25-1 | CASGGGQSDYGYTF | TGTGCCAGCGGAGGAGGGCAGTCGGACTATGGCTACACCTTC
. | TRBJ2-7 | TRBD1 | TRBV24-1 | CATSPRDRGAYEQYF | TGTGCCACCAGCCCCCGGGACAGGGGGGCCTACGAGCAGTACTTC
. | TRBJ2-7 | TRBD1 | TRBV10-3 | CATRPEQGDGQYF | TGTGCCACCAGGCCCGAACAGGGGGACGGGCAGTACTTC
. | TRBJ2-5 | TRBD2 | TRBV19 | CASSKSGGYAETQYF | TGTGCCAGTAGTAAGAGCGGGGGGTACGCGGAGACCCAGTACTTC
. | TRBJ1-2 | . | TRBV12-3/TRBV12-4 | CASSLYGDYGYTF | TGTGCCAGCAGTTTATACGGGGACTATGGCTACACCTTC
. | TRBJ1-1 | TRBD1 | TRBV11-3 | CASSGQGDTEAFF | TGTGCCAGCAGCGGACAGGGGGACACTGAAGCTTTCTTT
. | TRBJ1-2 | . | TRBV29-1 | CSVHGQNYGYTF | TGCAGCGTGCATGGACAGAACTATGGCTACACCTTC
. | TRBJ1-2 | TRBD1 | TRBV5-4 | CASSSDRDLGGYTF | TGTGCCAGCAGCTCGGACAGGGATCTTGGGGGCTACACCTTC
. | TRBJ1-6 | TRBD1 | TRBV3-1/TRBV3-2 | CASSRSSSGQGNPLHF | TGTGCCAGCAGCCGTTCCTCCTCGGGACAGGGAAACCCCCTCCACTTT
once | TRBJ2-1 | TRBD2 | TRBV9 | CASSVERGVFDEQFF | TGTGCCAGCAGCGTAGAACGGGGGGTCTTCGATGAGCAGTTCTTC
. | TRBJ1-5 | TRBD1 | TRBV18 | CASSPPLTGGFQPQHF | TGTGCCAGCTCACCACCCTTGACAGGGGGCTTTCAGCCCCAGCATTTT
. | TRBJ2-3 | . | TRBV5-1 | CASSLDSGFGTDTQYF | TGCGCCAGCAGCTTGGATTCAGGGTTTGGCACAGATACGCAGTATTTT
. | TRBJ1-4 | . | TRBV6-1 | CASSDRDTLRKLFF | TGTGCCAGCAGTGACCGGGACACCCTTAGAAAACTGTTTTTT
once | TRBJ2-3 | . | TRBV6-5 | CASSYLGEARSDTQYF | TGTGCCAGCAGTTATCTTGGCGAGGCGAGGTCCGATACGCAGTATTTT
. | TRBJ2-7 | . | TRBV19 | CASSIGVYQYF | TGTGCCAGTAGTATCGGAGTCTATCAGTACTTC
. | TRBJ1-5 | TRBD1 | TRBV2 | CASSALGQGNSNQPQHF | TGTGCCAGCAGCGCACTGGGACAGGGGAATAGCAATCAGCCCCAGCATTTT
. | TRBJ1-5 | . | TRBV3-1/TRBV3-2 | CASSQLAGQPQHF | TGTGCCAGCAGCCAATTAGCGGGTCAGCCCCAGCATTTT
. | TRBJ1-2 | . | TRBV5-1 | CASSEDYGYTF | TGCGCCAGCAGCGAGGACTATGGCTACACCTTC
once | TRBJ1-1 | . | TRBV7-9 | CASSLQLLNTEAFF | TGTGCCAGCAGCTTACAACTCTTGAACACTGAAGCTTTCTTT
. | TRBJ1-1 | TRBD1 | TRBV2 | CANGQGNTEAFF | TGTGCCAACGGACAGGGGAACACTGAAGCTTTCTTT
once | TRBJ2-7 | TRBD1 | TRBV27 | CASSAGTGGDGEQYF | TGTGCCAGCAGTGCCGGAACAGGGGGAGACGGCGAGCAGTACTTC
few | TRBJ1-2 | TRBD1 | TRBV5-5 | CVPRRDRGYGYTF | TGTGTGCCACGTCGGGACAGGGGCTATGGCTACACCTTC
. | TRBJ2-1 | . | TRBV7-6 | CASSGVGGADNEQFF | TGTGCCAGCAGCGGGGTTGGAGGGGCCGATAATGAGCAGTTCTTC
. | TRBJ1-1 | TRBD1 | TRBV19 | CASRSGTAGTEAFF | TGTGCCAGCCGAAGTGGGACAGCCGGTACTGAAGCTTTCTTT
. | TRBJ2-5 | TRBD2 | TRBV2 | CASTGTSGGKYQETQYF | TGTGCCAGCACCGGGACTAGCGGGGGGAAGTACCAAGAGACCCAGTACTTC
. | TRBJ2-7 | . | TRBV15 | CATSREGGSYEQYF | TGTGCCACCAGCAGAGAAGGGGGATCCTACGAGCAGTACTTC
. | TRBJ2-7 | TRBD1 | TRBV19 | CASSPGDSTYEQYF | TGTGCCAGTAGTCCCGGGGACAGTACCTACGAGCAGTACTTC
. | TRBJ2-7 | TRBD1 | TRBV29-1 | CSVERGTGSYEQYF | TGCAGCGTTGAGAGGGGGACAGGGTCCTACGAGCAGTACTTC
. | TRBJ1-2 | . | TRBV7-2 | CASSLGWDSYGYTF | TGTGCCAGCAGCTTAGGTTGGGACTCCTATGGCTACACCTTC
. | TRBJ2-7 | . | TRBV27 | CASIQGGEQYF | TGTGCCAGCATTCAGGGTGGCGAGCAGTACTTC
. | TRBJ1-5 | . | TRBV27 | CASSPSPGSNQPQHF | TGTGCCAGCAGTCCCTCGCCAGGAAGCAATCAGCCCCAGCATTTT
. | TRBJ2-5 | . | TRBV7-2 | CASSPSVGGLETQYF | TGTGCCAGCAGCCCTAGCGTGGGGGGGCTTGAGACCCAGTACTTC
. | TRBJ2-1 | . | TRBV18 | CASSSRDTLFF | TGTGCCAGCTCGTCCCGGGACACCTTGTTCTTC
. | TRBJ1-2 | TRBD1 | TRBV19 | CASSITGARTNYGYTF | TGTGCCAGTAGTATAACAGGGGCGAGGACTAACTATGGCTACACCTTC